One sample yielded the 18 T cell receptor beta chains listed below, sequenced in a study of blood T cell repertoires in COVID-19. Assay: immunoSEQ multiplex PCR; the TCRdb copy retains only in-frame clones and omits some. The sample comprises some 150,000 clones, over 75% of which are singletons, and about 1.2% rests with the top ten. Sample: peripheral blood. The receptors were sampled from a man aged 60 to 75 who had recovered from COVID-19.

The genes are TRBV11-2 and TRBJ1-3; D gene unclear. There are 15 residues in the CDR3. CDR1 and CDR2 (germline): SGHAT, FQNNGV. V lost 5 bases and J lost 0, with 11 bases in between. CDR3 nucleotides: TGTGCCAGCAGCCCCGGACTGAGCTCTGGAAACACCATATATTTT. Translated, it gives CASSPGLSSGNTIYF.

The V and J genes are TRBV4-1 and TRBJ1-5, with D unresolved. The germline CDR1 and CDR2 sequences are MGHRA and YSYEKL. This CDR3 has 18 amino acids. Trimming pared 0 bases from V and 4 bases from J, leaving 19 bases between. CDR3 residues: CASSQEGRGGLGNQPQHF. DNA for the CDR3: TGCGCCAGCAGCCAAGAAGGCCGAGGAGGGTTAGGAAATCAGCCCCAGCATTTT.

In its sample, this clone was seen a few times. The rearrangement joins TRBV3-1 (or the pseudogene TRBV3-2) to TRBJ1-4, with 7 nucleotides matching TRBD1. The CDR3 runs to 15 residues. Losses at the gene ends were 0 bases for V and 8 bases for J; bases not matched to a gene: 6. Germline V gives CDR1 LGHDT, CDR2 YNNKEL (reference sequence). CDR3 residues: CASSQDWQGGEKLFF. The CDR3, as DNA: TGTGCCAGCAGCCAAGATTGGCAGGGGGGAGAAAAACTGTTTTTT.

This clone was observed a handful of times. J is TRBJ2-3 and V is TRBV19; TRBD2 matches 9 bases. Germline lookup yields CDR1 LNHDA and CDR2 SQIVND (reference sequence). The CDR3 extends over 18 amino acids. J gave up 0 bases and V 4 bases, and 11 bases lay outside the gene matches. DNA for the CDR3: TGTGCCAGTAGTAAGCTTTTGGCGGGGGGGCCTAGCACAGATACGCAGTATTTT. Protein: CASSKLLAGGPSTDTQYF.

This clone was counted at least ten times. CDR3 sequence: CASSLGVKTVSDRNQPQHF. In nucleotides, the CDR3 is TGTGCCAGCAGCTTGGGGGTGAAGACAGTGTCGGACAGAAATCAGCCCCAGCATTTT. The V call is TRBV5-6, the J call TRBJ1-5; the D gene is possibly TRBD1 (6 bases). Germline V lookup: CDR1 SGHDT, CDR2 YYEEEE. The CDR3 runs to 19 residues. The V gene lost 0 bases and the J gene lost 4 bases, with 23 bases spanning the gap.

V is TRBV9 and J is TRBJ2-3; TRBD2 agrees at 11 bases. Trimming removed 4 bases from V and 2 bases from J; junction bases left unmatched: 6. The CDR3 has 16 amino acids. Germline CDR1 and CDR2: SGDLS and YYNGEE. The CDR3 DNA reads as TGTGCCAGCAGCACCACTAGCGGGAGAAACACAGATACGCAGTATTTT. Encoded protein: CASSTTSGRNTDTQYF.

The CDR3 nucleotides are TGTGCCAGCAGCCAAGTATCGGGGGTAAAGGGCTATGGCTACACCTTC. It encodes CASSQVSGVKGYGYTF. The J gene is TRBJ1-2, the V gene TRBV4-2; the D gene is possibly TRBD1 (5 bases). The CDR3 has 16 residues. Looked up from germline, CDR1 is LGHNA and CDR2 is YNFKEQ. The germline V and J ends were trimmed by 1 base and 4 bases, with 16 bases remaining between them.

V is TRBV19 and J is TRBJ2-7; 9 nucleotides line up with TRBD1. V lost 9 bases and J lost 6; bases outside the gene matches: 6. The CDR3 has 12 residues. CDR1 and CDR2 (germline): LNHDA, SQIVND (reference sequence). CDR3 residues: CASRGQGSEQYF. The DNA of the CDR3 is TGTGCCAGCCGGGGACAGGGAAGCGAGCAGTACTTC. The whole variable domain, remainder taken from reference TRBV19 and TRBJ2-7, is DGGITQSPKYLFRKEGQNVTLSCEQNLNHDAMYWYRQDPGQGLRLIYYSQIVNDFQKGDIAEGYSVSREKKESFPLTVTSAQKNPTAFYLCASRGQGSEQYFGPGTRLTVT.

The chain is built from TRBV19 and TRBJ1-2; 7 nucleotides align to TRBD1. V was pared by 6 bases and J by 6 bases, with 13 bases of the junction left unmatched. Germline V gene lookup returns CDR1 LNHDA and CDR2 SQIVND (reference sequence). The CDR3 covers 15 residues. The CDR3 DNA reads as TGTGCCAGTAGAATGGTGGCAGGGGGGATACATGGCTACACCTTC. Protein sequence: CASRMVAGGIHGYTF.

The chain has TRBV10-3 and TRBJ2-7, with TRBD2 identical over 9 bases. The ends lost 9 bases at V and 5 bases at J; junction bases unmatched: 8. This CDR3 is 13 amino acids long. From germline, CDR1 is ENHRY and CDR2 SYGVKD. In nucleotides, the CDR3 is TGTGCCATGGAGGCGGGGGGGCCCGACGAGCAGTACTTC. Its protein product is CAMEAGGPDEQYF.

The rearrangement joins TRBV7-2 to TRBJ1-5; D gene uncertain. Germline CDR1 reads SGHTA; CDR2 reads FQGNSA. This CDR3 comprises 14 residues. V lost 11 bases and J 0 bases, leaving 14 bases between the germline ends. CDR3 amino acids: CASQVQSSNQPQHF. The CDR3 bases are TGTGCCTCCCAGGTACAGTCTAGCAATCAGCCCCAGCATTTT.

In its sample, this clone was seen once. The chain links TRBV5-5 to TRBJ1-1; D unclear. The CDR3 consists of 14 residues. The V gene lost 0 bases and the J gene lost 0 bases, with 6 bases spanning the gap. Germline CDR1 reads SGHKS; CDR2 reads YYEKEE (reference sequence). This CDR3 reads CASSLVRLNTEAFF. The CDR3 region has the DNA TGTGCCAGCAGCTTGGTACGGTTGAACACTGAAGCTTTCTTT.

This chain joins TRBV6-5 and TRBJ1-1; no firm D call. V was shortened by 7 bases and J by 1 base, with 13 bases between the two germline ends. The CDR3 sequence is 14 residues long. Looked up from germline, CDR1 is MNHEY and CDR2 is SVGAGI. The CDR3 nucleotides read TGTGCCAGCACGAGTCGGGGTCGGAACACTGAAGCTTTCTTT. It specifies CASTSRGRNTEAFF.

This chain connects TRBV5-1 to TRBJ1-1; TRBD1 matches at 11 bases. V trimming: 2 bases; J trimming: 4 bases; junction bases outside the gene matches: 10. This CDR3 contains 17 residues. Germline V gene lookup returns CDR1 SGHRS and CDR2 YFSETQ. CDR3 amino acids: CASSLAADRGRGTEAFF. The CDR3 DNA is TGCGCCAGCAGCTTAGCCGCGGACAGGGGGCGCGGCACTGAAGCTTTCTTT.

The rearrangement links TRBV5-1 to TRBJ2-3; D perhaps matches TRBD1 (6 bases). The length of the CDR3 is 12 residues. Germline V gene lookup returns CDR1 SGHRS and CDR2 YFSETQ. V shed 5 bases and J shed 3 bases, with 7 bases lying between them. The CDR3 loop is CASSTGTDTQYF. The CDR3, as DNA: TGCGCCAGCAGTACAGGGACAGATACGCAGTATTTT.

The chain carries TRBV7-2 and TRBJ1-2; weak D call: TRBD1 (5 bases). The V gene lost 4 bases and the J gene lost 4 bases, with 13 bases spanning the gap. The CDR3 consists of 14 residues. The germline gives CDR1 SGHTA, CDR2 FQGNSA. The CDR3 coding sequence is TGTGCCAGCAGCTCCGAGACAGCCACCTATGGCTACACCTTC. It translates to CASSSETATYGYTF.

The chain uses TRBV19 and TRBJ2-7, with 8 nucleotides matching TRBD1. Germline CDR1 LNHDA, CDR2 SQIVND (reference sequence). The V segment lost 8 bases and the J segment 8 bases; nucleotides outside the gene matches: 11. This CDR3 has 13 amino acids. The CDR3 spells CASRKTGVHQQYF. The CDR3, as DNA: TGTGCCAGTCGGAAGACAGGGGTCCACCAGCAGTACTTC.

The sample holds one count of this clone. The chain joins TRBV7-2 to TRBJ2-2, with 10 bases aligning to TRBD1. CDR1 is SGHTA and CDR2 is FQGNSA in the germline V gene. V dropped 0 bases and J dropped 2; count of bases not matched to a gene: 6. The CDR3 length is 18 residues. CDR3 loop: CASSLATTGGLNTGELFF. In DNA form, the CDR3 reads TGTGCCAGCAGCTTAGCGACGACAGGGGGCCTAAACACCGGGGAGCTGTTTTTT.